The source of this T cell receptor beta chain is a study of T cells in localized non-small cell lung cancer. With 2 bases removed from V and 8 bases from J, the gap between germline ends came to 7 bases. The CDR3 totals 13 residues. CDR1 SEHNR and CDR2 FQNEAQ come from the germline V gene (reference sequence). Produced via immunoSEQ multiplex PCR; TCRdb's table is partial and in-frame only. Here the sample spans about 33,000 clones, 90% to 95% being singletons. Sequencing used peripheral blood, obtained before any cancer treatment. The gene calls are TRBV7-9 and TRBJ1-6; D ambiguous. This receptor was identified in a female donor older than 55 with stage I lung adenocarcinoma. The DNA of the CDR3 is TGTGCCAGCAGCTTAAATTGGGATTCACCCCTCCACTTT. Translating it yields CASSLNWDSPLHF.